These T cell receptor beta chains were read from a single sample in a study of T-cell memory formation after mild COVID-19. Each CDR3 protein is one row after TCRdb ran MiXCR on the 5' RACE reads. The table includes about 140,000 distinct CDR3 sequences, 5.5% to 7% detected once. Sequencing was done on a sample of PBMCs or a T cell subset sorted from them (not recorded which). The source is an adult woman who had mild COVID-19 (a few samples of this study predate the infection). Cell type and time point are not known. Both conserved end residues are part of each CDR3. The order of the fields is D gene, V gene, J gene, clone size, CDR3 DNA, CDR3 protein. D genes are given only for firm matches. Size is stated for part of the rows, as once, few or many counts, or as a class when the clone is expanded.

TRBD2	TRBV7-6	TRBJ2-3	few	TGTGCCAGCAGCTTATCCCAATCTAGCGGGGGAAGCACAGATACGCAGTATTTT	CASSLSQSSGGSTDTQYF
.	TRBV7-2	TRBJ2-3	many	TGTGCCAGCAGCTTTGGAGGAGATACGCAGTATTTT	CASSFGGDTQYF
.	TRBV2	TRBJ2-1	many	TGTGCCAGCAGTGAGACATCTCTCGAGCAGTTCTTC	CASSETSLEQFF
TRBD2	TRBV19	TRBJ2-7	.	TGTGCCAGTAGCCTTAGCGGGGGAGGGGCCTACGAGCAGTACTTC	CASSLSGGGAYEQYF
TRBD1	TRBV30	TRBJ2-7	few	TGTGCCTCCAGTCGGGGGACAGGAGCTTTAGGTTACGAGCAGTACTTC	CASSRGTGALGYEQYF
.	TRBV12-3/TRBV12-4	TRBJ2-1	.	TGTGCCAGCAGTTTAGTAGGCAGGGGAGAAACCTACAATGAGCAGTTCTTC	CASSLVGRGETYNEQFF
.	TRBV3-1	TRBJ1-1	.	TGTGCCAGCAGCCAAGCTTGGGGGGGTGAGGCTTTCTTT	CASSQAWGGEAFF
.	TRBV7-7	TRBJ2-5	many	TGTGCCAGCAGCAAACAAAAACTCTGGGAGACCCAGTACTTC	CASSKQKLWETQYF
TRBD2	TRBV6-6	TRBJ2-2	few	TGTGCCATCCACAAAGCGGGGGACACCGGGGAGCTGTTTTTT	CAIHKAGDTGELFF
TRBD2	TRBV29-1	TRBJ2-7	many	TGCAGCGTTGAAGGGGCTAGCGGGAGATTGGGGGAGCAGTACTTC	CSVEGASGRLGEQYF
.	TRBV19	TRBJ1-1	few	TGTGCCAGTAGTATAATCCGGGGGAACACTGAAGCTTTCTTT	CASSIIRGNTEAFF
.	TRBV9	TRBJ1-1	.	TGTGCCAGCAGCGTACACCAGGGAGGCACTGAAGCTTTCTTT	CASSVHQGGTEAFF
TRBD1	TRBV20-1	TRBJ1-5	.	TGCAGTGCTAGGGGTGGGACAGGGGACCAGCCCCAGCATTTT	CSARGGTGDQPQHF
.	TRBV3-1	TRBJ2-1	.	TGTGCCAGCAGCCAATCATACAATGAGCAGTTCTTC	CASSQSYNEQFF
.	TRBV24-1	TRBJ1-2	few	TGTGCCACCAGTGATTTGTGGTATGGCTACACCTTC	CATSDLWYGYTF
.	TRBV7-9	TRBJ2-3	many	TGTGCCAGCAGCTCCGAGGGGGGGCAACCTCGGCTTGTAGATACGCAGTATTTT	CASSSEGGQPRLVDTQYF
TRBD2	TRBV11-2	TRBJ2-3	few	TGTGCCAGCAGCCCAGACGGACTAGCGGTTAGCACAGATACGCAGTATTTT	CASSPDGLAVSTDTQYF
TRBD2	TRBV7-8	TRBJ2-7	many	TGTGCCAGCAGTATCGGACTAGAGTTCTACGAGCAGTACTTC	CASSIGLEFYEQYF
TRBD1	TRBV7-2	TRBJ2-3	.	TGTGCCAGCAGCACGATAGGACAGGAAGCAGATACGCAGTATTTT	CASSTIGQEADTQYF
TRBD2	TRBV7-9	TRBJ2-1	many	TGTGCCAGCAGCTACCGAGCGGGAGCCCAGTTCTTC	CASSYRAGAQFF